Listed here are 32 T cell receptor beta chains from one sample, sequenced in a study of cytomegalovirus exposure and HLA in healthy donors. In the PCR, 60 Vbeta and 13 Jbeta primers were used. Assay: immunoSEQ multiplex PCR; the TCRdb copy retains only in-frame clones and omits some. Seen here are 200,000 or so clones, around 87% observed once, and the top ten hold over 1%. Sequenced input: PBMCs. All receptors derive from a man aged 30 to 45 in good health and CMV-seronegative.

The gene calls are TRBV10-3 and TRBJ2-7, with a tentative D call TRBD1 (5 bases). V dropped 8 bases and J dropped 5 bases, with 16 bases sitting between them. The CDR3 has 13 amino acids. From germline, CDR1 is ENHRY and CDR2 SYGVKD. CDR3: CAIRRSQGNEQYF. The CDR3 DNA reads as TGTGCCATCCGCCGGAGCCAGGGAAACGAGCAGTACTTC.

This clone was counted once. At one end, the junction sequence differs from germline, possibly due to a read error. The chain is built from TRBV28 and TRBJ1-1, with TRBD1 matching over 10 bases. Germline lookup yields CDR1 MDHEN and CDR2 SYDVKM. CDR3 length equals 12 residues. The DNA for the CDR3 is TGTGCCAGCAGTTCAACTGGACAGGGGGTATCTTTT. Encoded protein: CASSSTGQGVSF.

The J gene is TRBJ1-2, the V gene TRBV19; D is possibly TRBD1 (5 bases). Trimming stripped 1 base from V and 9 bases from J, with 15 bases between. The CDR3 length is 14 residues. In germline, CDR1 is LNHDA, CDR2 SQIVND (reference sequence). The CDR3 is CASSIGQGNLRYTF. The DNA for the CDR3 is TGTGCCAGTAGTATAGGGCAGGGAAATCTTCGCTACACCTTC.

In its sample, this clone was seen once. The chain has TRBV5-1 and TRBJ2-1, with TRBD2 identical over 8 bases. Per germline, CDR1 SGHRS and CDR2 YFSETQ. The CDR3 spans 11 residues. Trimming removed 4 bases from V and 14 bases from J; junction bases left unmatched: 5. CDR3: CASSLGTRKFF. CDR3 coding DNA: TGCGCCAGCAGCCTAGGGACTAGGAAGTTCTTC.

V gene TRBV19 combines with J gene TRBJ1-5, with D perhaps matching TRBD1 (5 bases). There are 12 residues in the CDR3. Deletions cut 6 bases from V and 6 bases from J, with 9 bases between. Germline V gives CDR1 LNHDA, CDR2 SQIVND (reference sequence). The CDR3 here is CASRGVGQPQHF. CDR3 sequence (DNA): TGTGCCAGTAGAGGGGTGGGTCAGCCCCAGCATTTT.

The gene calls are TRBV6-5 and TRBJ2-4; D is possibly TRBD1 (6 bases). The CDR3 is 12 amino acids. Trimming shortened V by 5 bases and J by 8 bases, and 10 bases separated the two germline ends. Germline-derived CDR1 and CDR2 are MNHEY and SVGAGI. CDR3 sequence reads: CASSLAGDIQYF. The CDR3 nucleotides are TGTGCCAGCAGTCTCGCAGGGGACATTCAGTACTTC.

In its sample, this clone was seen once. J is TRBJ2-3 and V is TRBV7-9, with D possibly being TRBD1 (6 bases). The V and J ends lost 4 bases and 3 bases respectively, with 8 bases between them. The CDR3 is 13 amino acids. The germline gives CDR1 SEHNR, CDR2 FQNEAQ (reference sequence). The CDR3 here is CASSSQGTDTQYF. The CDR3 DNA reads as TGTGCCAGCAGCTCCCAGGGGACAGATACGCAGTATTTT.

This clone has only one observation. The genes are TRBV2 and TRBJ1-2; D might be TRBD1 (5 bases). This CDR3 spans 14 amino acids. Germline V gene sequence: CDR1 SNHLY, CDR2 FYNNEI. Trimming took off 2 bases at V and 7 bases at J, with 14 bases between the two ends. The CDR3 coding sequence is TGTGCCAGCAGTGAATTAGCAGGGTTGGGTGGCTACACCTTC. Translation: CASSELAGLGGYTF.

DNA of the CDR3: TGTGCCAGCGAGGCAGGGCAAGAGCAGTACTTC. This codes for CASEAGQEQYF. V and J are TRBV6-1 and TRBJ2-7, with a weak D call TRBD1 (5 bases). With 8 bases removed from V and 7 bases from J, the gap between germline ends came to 12 bases. CDR1 is MNHNS and CDR2 is SASEGT in the germline V gene. There are 11 residues in the CDR3.

V gene TRBV27 combines with J gene TRBJ2-2; D is ambiguous. V was cut by 0 bases and J by 0 bases, with 2 bases left in between. Per the germline V gene, CDR1 is MNHEY and CDR2 is SMNVEV (reference sequence). CDR3 length: 14 residues. In DNA, the CDR3 is TGTGCCAGCAGTTTATCCGCGAACACCGGGGAGCTGTTTTTT. Protein product: CASSLSANTGELFF.

The chain uses TRBV6-6 and TRBJ1-1; no firm D call. The germline gives CDR1 MNHNY, CDR2 SVGAGI (reference sequence). CDR3 length: 13 residues. V was cut by 2 bases and J by 5 bases, with 9 bases left in between. CDR3 sequence: CASSYGGRTEAFF. Written as DNA, the CDR3 is TGTGCCAGCAGTTACGGAGGGCGGACTGAAGCTTTCTTT.

This chain joins TRBV2 and TRBJ1-5, with 8 nucleotides matching TRBD1. Germline CDR1 is SNHLY and CDR2 is FYNNEI. V was pared by 3 bases and J by 6 bases, with 7 bases of the junction left unmatched. The CDR3 spans 15 residues. CDR3 in DNA: TGTGCCAGCAGTGAGTCCGGACAGGGATTTCAGCCCCAGCATTTT. It specifies CASSESGQGFQPQHF.

The rearrangement links TRBV5-6 to TRBJ1-2, with 8 bases fitting TRBD1. V shed 7 bases and J 5 bases; nucleotides not matched to a gene: 10. This CDR3 comprises 14 residues. The germline gives CDR1 SGHDT, CDR2 YYEEEE. The CDR3 protein is CASRRGTGQYGYTF. The CDR3, as DNA: TGTGCCAGCCGCCGCGGGACAGGACAGTATGGCTACACCTTC.

The genes are TRBV6-4 and TRBJ2-5; 8 positions match TRBD2. CDR1 MRHNA and CDR2 SNTAGT come from the germline V gene. The CDR3 consists of 20 residues. V lost 3 bases and J lost 2; bases outside the gene matches: 20. The CDR3 nucleotides read TGTGCCAGCAGTGAAATTTCCCAACTAGCGGAAACAGCGGTTCAAGAGACCCAGTACTTC. Its protein is CASSEISQLAETAVQETQYF.

The chain uses TRBV5-6 and TRBJ2-1; 11 nucleotides match TRBD2. The V gene end was trimmed by 2 bases and the J gene end by 8 bases; junction bases not matched to a gene: 12. Germline loops: CDR1 SGHDT, CDR2 YYEEEE. The CDR3 contains 17 residues. CDR3 bases: TGTGCCAGCAGCTTTACACTAGCGGGAGTATCTATTGATGAGCAGTTCTTC. Amino acids: CASSFTLAGVSIDEQFF. Full variable domain (remainder filled in from reference TRBV5-6 and TRBJ2-1): DAGVTQSPTHLIKTRGQQVTLRCSPKSGHDTVSWYQQALGQGPQFIFQYYEEEERQRGNFPDRFSGHQFPNYSSELNVNALLLGDSALYLCASSFTLAGVSIDEQFFGPGTRLTVL.

The chain employs TRBV13 and TRBJ2-1, with 10 positions matching TRBD2. J was trimmed by 0 bases and V by 5 bases; bases with no gene match: 7. From germline, CDR1 is PRHDT and CDR2 FYEKMQ (reference sequence). The CDR3 runs 17 residues. The CDR3 bases are TGTGCCAGCAGCACGCGGACTAGCGGATTCTCCTACAATGAGCAGTTCTTC. Protein product: CASSTRTSGFSYNEQFF.

This clone was recorded a few times. This chain links TRBV5-4 with TRBJ1-1, with 7 bases fitting TRBD1. Germline CDR1 is SGHNT and CDR2 is YYREEE (reference sequence). This CDR3 has 13 amino acids. With V trimmed by 3 bases and J by 1 base, 0 bases remained unmatched. For the CDR3, the DNA is TGTGCCAGCAGCTGGGACAGGAACACTGAAGCTTTCTTT. Amino acid sequence: CASSWDRNTEAFF.

The V call is TRBV4-3, the J call TRBJ1-3, with 8 bases that match TRBD1. CDR3 length: 15 residues. Germline lookup yields CDR1 LGHNA and CDR2 YSLEER. Losses at the gene ends were 4 bases for V and 0 bases for J; bases not matched to a gene: 2. The CDR3: CASSPQGDSGNTIYF. The CDR3 coding sequence is TGCGCCAGCAGCCCACAGGGGGACTCTGGAAACACCATATATTTT.

This clone was seen just once. The chain employs TRBV6-1 and TRBJ1-4; D remains ambiguous. In germline, CDR1 is MNHNS, CDR2 SASEGT. V was trimmed by 8 bases and J by 8 bases, leaving 15 bases between them. The CDR3 has 13 amino acids. The CDR3 DNA reads TGTGCCAGCGGGGTTACTAGCTTCGAAAAACTGTTTTTT. It codes for CASGVTSFEKLFF.

This chain connects TRBV6-1 to TRBJ2-5; weak D call: TRBD2 (5 bases). V gave up 5 bases and J gave up 2 bases, with 12 bases separating them. This CDR3 comprises 14 residues. Germline values: CDR1 MNHNS, CDR2 SASEGT. CDR3 region: CASSRTGIQETQYF. The CDR3 DNA is TGTGCCAGCAGTAGGACGGGAATTCAAGAGACCCAGTACTTC.

The CDR3 DNA is TGTGCCAGCAGCGCGGACAGGGAACGTTACGAGCAGTACTTC. This gives the protein CASSADRERYEQYF. The chain has TRBV7-9 and TRBJ2-7; 8 bases align to TRBD1. This CDR3 contains 14 residues. Germline assignment: CDR1 SEHNR and CDR2 FQNEAQ (reference sequence). The V gene end was trimmed by 5 bases and the J gene end by 4 bases; junction bases not matched to a gene: 7.

The chain couples TRBV2 to TRBJ1-1; TRBD1 is a possible D gene (6 bases). Germline CDR1 SNHLY, CDR2 FYNNEI. The CDR3 runs 14 residues. Trimming took off 4 bases at V and 1 base at J, with 10 bases between the two ends. CDR3 coding DNA: TGTGCCAGCAGTGGGGCACAGGGGAACACTGAAGCTTTCTTT. This codes for CASSGAQGNTEAFF.

The rearrangement joins TRBV27 to TRBJ2-1; TRBD2 aligns across 11 bases. V lost 3 bases, J lost 4 bases, and 2 bases stayed unmatched. CDR1 is MNHEY and CDR2 is SMNVEV in the germline V gene (reference sequence). The CDR3 sequence is 15 residues long. This chain's CDR3 is CASSLGLAVYNEQFF. The CDR3 DNA sequence: TGTGCCAGCAGTTTGGGACTAGCGGTATACAATGAGCAGTTCTTC.

The V call is TRBV18, the J call TRBJ1-1, with 11 bases aligning to TRBD1. This CDR3 comprises 16 residues. Germline CDR1 and CDR2: KGHSH and LQKENI. V lost 0 bases and J lost 4; bases outside the gene matches: 4. As DNA, the CDR3 is TGTGCCAGCTCACCACCGAAAGGGACAGGGGGCACTGAAGCTTTCTTT. Translation gives CASSPPKGTGGTEAFF. The full variable domain, in which reference TRBV18 and TRBJ1-1 provide the parts outside the CDR3, is NAGVMQNPRHLVRRRGQEARLRCSPMKGHSHVYWYRQLPEEGLKFMVYLQKENIIDESGMPKERFSAEFPKEGPSILRIQQVVRGDSAAYFCASSPPKGTGGTEAFFGQGTRLTVV.

This chain uses TRBV2 with TRBJ1-2; D may be TRBD1 (6 bases). This CDR3 region has 14 residues. Between the trimmed V and J ends, which lost 6 bases and 3 bases, there was a span of 14 bases. CDR1 and CDR2 from the germline V gene are SNHLY and FYNNEI. The DNA of the CDR3 is TGTGCCAGCAGCTCTCGGGGGGCAGACTATGGCTACACCTTC. Translation gives CASSSRGADYGYTF.

This chain connects TRBV10-2 to TRBJ2-3; 9 bases align to TRBD2. J lost 1 base, V lost 6 bases, and 5 bases had no gene match. The CDR3 is made up of 15 amino acids. Germline values: CDR1 WSHSY, CDR2 SAAADI. DNA for the CDR3: TGCGCCAGCAGACAGCGGGGGGCCCGCACAGATACGCAGTATTTT. It translates to CASRQRGARTDTQYF.

The count of this clone is one. This CDR3 is also generated by other DNA sequences in the sample. DNA for the CDR3: TGTGCCAGCAGTGTTAAAGAGACCCAGTACTTC. This sequence encodes CASSVKETQYF. The chain couples TRBV25-1 to TRBJ2-5, with D unclear. In germline, CDR1 is MGHDK, CDR2 SYGVNS. The length of the CDR3 is 11 residues. Trimming left V 4 bases short and J 3 bases short, with 3 bases between.

The chain is built from TRBV6-5 and TRBJ1-4, with D perhaps matching TRBD1 (5 bases). This CDR3 is built from 16 residues. Trimming pared 0 bases from V and 8 bases from J, leaving 16 bases between. CDR1 and CDR2 from the germline V gene are MNHEY and SVGAGI. The CDR3 protein is CASSYSGTTRVEKLFF. In nucleotides, the CDR3 is TGTGCCAGCAGTTACTCAGGGACTACCAGGGTAGAAAAACTGTTTTTT.

The chain couples TRBV19 to TRBJ1-5; D is ambiguous. This CDR3 region has 12 residues. Germline-derived CDR1 and CDR2 are LNHDA and SQIVND (reference sequence). The V end lost 7 bases, the J end lost 6 bases, and 10 bases lay between the germline ends. The CDR3 loop is CASNHVGQPQHF. The CDR3 DNA reads as TGTGCCAGTAATCATGTCGGTCAGCCCCAGCATTTT.

J is TRBJ1-5 and V is TRBV7-2, with D perhaps matching TRBD1 (6 bases). The CDR3 covers 16 residues. The V gene's germline CDR1 is SGHTA and CDR2 FQGNSA. Between the trimmed V and J ends, which lost 2 bases and 7 bases, there was a span of 18 bases. The CDR3 bases are TGTGCCAGCAGCTTATCGGCAGGGGCGGTCCACCAGCCCCAGCATTTT. It translates to CASSLSAGAVHQPQHF. Full variable domain (outside the CDR3, taken from reference TRBV7-2 and TRBJ1-5): GAGVSQSPSNKVTEKGKDVELRCDPISGHTALYWYRQSLGQGLEFLIYFQGNSAPDKSGLPSDRFSAERTGGSVSTLTIQRTQQEDSAVYLCASSLSAGAVHQPQHFGDGTRLSIL.

This chain connects TRBV2 to TRBJ2-5, with D possibly matching TRBD2 (6 bases). Gene TRBJ2-7 matches the end of the DNA better, so the J call may be wrong. CDR3 length equals 13 residues. Germline V gene lookup returns CDR1 SNHLY and CDR2 FYNNEI. The CDR3 coding sequence is TGTGCCAGTAAACCGGGAGCTAACTACGAGCAGTACTTC. Translating gives CASKPGANYEQYF.

V is TRBV5-1 and J is TRBJ1-2; 7 nucleotides match TRBD1. Germline CDR1 SGHRS, CDR2 YFSETQ. The CDR3 extends over 14 amino acids. The junction had 6 bases not matched to a gene; V was cut back by 3 bases and J by 4 bases. Here the CDR3 DNA reads TGCGCCAGCAGCTACCAGGGACAGCCCTATGGCTACACCTTC. Translated: CASSYQGQPYGYTF.